Reported below is one T cell receptor (beta chain). Other nucleotide sequences from this sample produce the same CDR3. Authors' analysis steps: By means of reference gene primer amplification, nucleated cell counts were estimated. Data came from immunoSEQ multiplex PCR; TCRdb stores just in-frame clones and leaves some out. Clonal size and the V and J genes are those of that table, whereas D and trimming came from the DNA. This sample carries about 54,000 clones, 87% of them seen once, and the ten largest clones take 7.8%. The data are from a study of blood T cell repertoires in COVID-19. Study in general: Collection of acute and convalescent COVID-19 samples took place in the United States, Italy and Spain. T cells, B-cell-depleted T cells, or PBMCs provided the cDNA or gDNA that served as material.

This CDR3 is built from 17 residues. After removal of 2 bases from V and 0 bases from J, the junction contained 5 bases not matched to a gene. Germline V gene lookup returns CDR1 SGDLS and CDR2 YYNGEE. This chain joins TRBV9 and TRBJ1-4, with 9 bases fitting TRBD1. The source is a man aged 45-65 years with active COVID-19. Source material: peripheral blood. Here the CDR3 reads CASSVDRGAATNEKLFF. The CDR3, as DNA: TGTGCCAGCAGCGTGGACAGGGGTGCAGCAACTAATGAAAAACTGTTTTTT.